Presented here are 22 T cell receptor beta chains from one specimen sequenced in a study of control samples from healthy donors and cancer patients. Libraries were prepared by immunoSEQ multiplex PCR; TCRdb keeps only in-frame clonotypes and omits some of them. The sample includes fewer than 200,000 clones, nearly 90% seen only once; the top ten take roughly 1.5%. The sample consisted of blood. The receptors were sampled from a woman between 50 and 59 years old in good health.

The rearrangement links TRBV15 to TRBJ2-1; TRBD2 aligns across 9 bases. The CDR3 spans 17 residues. CDR1 is LNHNV, CDR2 YYDKDF, per germline (reference sequence). The ends lost 7 bases at V and 10 bases at J; junction bases unmatched: 20. The CDR3 DNA sequence: TGTGCCACCAACAGGGTGCTCTTAGCGGGAGACCCCAACGAGCAGTTCTTC. This gives the protein CATNRVLLAGDPNEQFF.

The chain uses TRBV2 and TRBJ2-7; the D gene is possibly TRBD2 (5 bases). This CDR3 has 14 residues. Germline CDR1 SNHLY, CDR2 FYNNEI. V shed 6 bases and J shed 2 bases, with 14 bases lying between them. The CDR3 nucleotides read TGTGCCAGCAGCAGAAGCGGTCCCCCCTACGAGCAGTACTTC. Protein product: CASSRSGPPYEQYF.

This clone came up once. V usage is TRBV12-3 or TRBV12-4 and J usage is TRBJ2-7, with a tentative D call TRBD1 (5 bases). V gave up 4 bases and J gave up 0 bases, with 7 bases separating them. The CDR3 spans 13 residues. DNA of the CDR3: TGTGCCAGCAGTTCCACAGGCTCCTACGAGCAGTACTTC. It encodes CASSSTGSYEQYF.

The chain joins TRBV19 to TRBJ1-2; unclear D gene. Germline V gene lookup returns CDR1 LNHDA and CDR2 SQIVND (reference sequence). The V end lost 3 bases, the J end lost 0 bases, and 14 bases lay between the germline ends. The CDR3 length is 16 residues. CDR3 region: CASSMKDGAANYGYTF. CDR3 coding DNA: TGTGCCAGTAGTATGAAGGACGGAGCAGCTAACTATGGCTACACCTTC.

This chain joins TRBV9 and TRBJ2-5; 8 bases align to TRBD2. CDR1 is SGDLS and CDR2 is YYNGEE in the germline V gene. The V gene end was trimmed by 2 bases and the J gene end by 5 bases; junction bases not matched to a gene: 5. The CDR3 is made up of 14 amino acids. In DNA, the CDR3 is TGTGCCAGCAGCGTCGGACTAGCCGGTGAGACCCAGTACTTC. It translates to CASSVGLAGETQYF.

The table lists this clone with a count of one. V usage is TRBV9 and J usage is TRBJ1-1; unclear D gene. This CDR3 region has 15 residues. Trimming took off 4 bases at V and 3 bases at J, with 16 bases between the two ends. CDR1 and CDR2 (germline): SGDLS, YYNGEE. This chain's CDR3 is CASSPYTGRYTEAFF. The CDR3 DNA is TGTGCCAGCAGCCCGTATACCGGAAGGTACACTGAAGCTTTCTTT. The whole variable domain, filled in from reference TRBV9 and TRBJ1-1, reads DSGVTQTPKHLITATGQRVTLRCSPRSGDLSVYWYQQSLDQGLQFLIQYYNGEERAKGNILERFSAQQFPDLHSELNLSSLELGDSALYFCASSPYTGRYTEAFFGQGTRLTVV.

The chain recombines TRBV7-8 with TRBJ1-3, with D hard to call. The ends were cut back, 5 bases at V and 2 bases at J, with 25 bases in the middle. The CDR3 is 19 amino acids. Looked up from germline, CDR1 is SGHVS and CDR2 is FQNEAQ. CDR3 nucleotide sequence: TGTGCCAGCAGCCCCCGATCCACTGCGGAGGGTAGAACTGGAAACACCATATATTTT. Translated, it gives CASSPRSTAEGRTGNTIYF.

V gene TRBV28 combines with J gene TRBJ1-2; D may be TRBD1 (6 bases). The CDR3 extends over 12 amino acids. Germline values: CDR1 MDHEN, CDR2 SYDVKM. Trimming cost V 6 bases and J 3 bases, with 8 bases left between them. CDR3 sequence (DNA): TGTGCCAGCAGAAACAGGGACTATGGCTACACCTTC. This encodes CASRNRDYGYTF.

This chain links TRBV7-2 with TRBJ2-5; the D gene could be TRBD1 or TRBD2 (5 bases each). Per the germline V gene, CDR1 is SGHTA and CDR2 is FQGNSA. The CDR3 contains 14 residues. V was pared by 0 bases and J by 4 bases, with 9 bases between. The CDR3 loop is CASSLAFGGETQYF. Written as DNA, the CDR3 is TGTGCCAGCAGCTTAGCGTTTGGGGGAGAGACCCAGTACTTC.

This chain joins TRBV7-2 and TRBJ2-1; 12 positions agree with TRBD2. V was pared by 5 bases and J by 10 bases, with 6 bases of the junction left unmatched. The CDR3 runs 14 residues. Germline assignment: CDR1 SGHTA and CDR2 FQGNSA. The CDR3 loop is CASSPGLAGKEQFF. The CDR3 coding sequence is TGTGCCAGCAGCCCTGGACTAGCGGGGAAGGAGCAGTTCTTC.

The gene calls are TRBV28 and TRBJ1-1; D gene unclear. V was shortened by 3 bases and J by 1 base, with 9 bases between the two germline ends. Germline V gene lookup returns CDR1 MDHEN and CDR2 SYDVKM. The CDR3 is 14 residues long. CDR3: CASSLETSNTEAFF. Here the CDR3 DNA reads TGTGCCAGCAGTTTGGAGACGTCGAACACTGAAGCTTTCTTT.

CDR3 bases: TGTGCCAGCAGTAGGACAGTAAATGAAAAACTGTTTTTT. This translates into CASSRTVNEKLFF. The chain uses TRBV6-1 and TRBJ1-4; D may be TRBD1 (6 bases). This CDR3 is built from 13 residues. Germline CDR1 and CDR2: MNHNS and SASEGT. The V end was cut by 5 bases, the J end by 5 bases, with 9 bases between.

This clone turned up a few times. The chain uses TRBV12-3 or TRBV12-4 and TRBJ2-7; D gene ambiguous. V dropped 4 bases and J dropped 2 bases, with 9 bases sitting between them. The CDR3 consists of 13 residues. As DNA, the CDR3 is TGTGCCAGCAGTTACAGCTCTGCCTACGAGCAGTACTTC. This gives the protein CASSYSSAYEQYF.

The V and J genes are TRBV28 and TRBJ2-7; D might be TRBD2 (6 bases). Trimming took off 3 bases at V and 6 bases at J, with 21 bases between the two ends. The CDR3 length is 16 residues. Germline V CDR1 and CDR2: MDHEN, SYDVKM. CDR3: CASSLRDWKGSVEQYF. CDR3 nucleotides: TGTGCCAGCAGTTTGCGGGATTGGAAGGGATCCGTCGAGCAGTACTTC.

The V and J genes are TRBV18 and TRBJ1-6; possibly TRBD1 for D (5 bases). Germline CDR1 is KGHSH and CDR2 is LQKENI. This CDR3 is built from 14 residues. Between the trimmed V and J ends, which lost 3 bases and 8 bases, there was a span of 11 bases. The CDR3 DNA is TGTGCCAGCTCACCCAGCAGGGCCGATTCACCCCTCCACTTT. Protein product: CASSPSRADSPLHF. The full variable domain, its missing parts supplied by reference TRBV18 and TRBJ1-6, is NAGVMQNPRHLVRRRGQEARLRCSPMKGHSHVYWYRQLPEEGLKFMVYLQKENIIDESGMPKERFSAEFPKEGPSILRIQQVVRGDSAAYFCASSPSRADSPLHFGNGTRLTVT.

The chain carries TRBV7-3 and TRBJ2-6; D uncertain. CDR3 length: 15 residues. Germline CDR1 SGHTA, CDR2 FQGTGA. V was trimmed by 1 base and J by 4 bases, leaving 8 bases between them. The CDR3 region has the DNA TGTGCCAGCAGCTTAAGGGGTATCGGGGCCAACGTCCTGACTTTC. The encoded protein is CASSLRGIGANVLTF.

This chain connects TRBV16 to TRBJ1-3, with D possibly being TRBD1 (5 bases). CDR3 length equals 15 residues. The V and J ends lost 0 bases and 0 bases respectively, with 6 bases between them. CDR1 is KGHSY, CDR2 FQNENV, per germline. The chain's CDR3 is CASSQSGGSGNTIYF. The CDR3 DNA is TGTGCCAGCAGCCAATCGGGGGGCTCTGGAAACACCATATATTTT.

The rearrangement links TRBV28 to TRBJ2-7; D remains unclear. This CDR3 contains 16 residues. Germline CDR1 MDHEN, CDR2 SYDVKM. The V and J ends lost 4 bases and 2 bases respectively, with 18 bases between them. Here the CDR3 reads CASSSWLVGSPYEQYF. The CDR3 DNA follows: TGTGCCAGCAGTTCCTGGCTAGTAGGGTCCCCCTACGAGCAGTACTTC.

V and J are TRBV5-1 and TRBJ1-3; the D is unclear. Germline V gives CDR1 SGHRS, CDR2 YFSETQ. The CDR3 covers 13 residues. The V end lost 6 bases, the J end lost 2 bases, and 9 bases lay between the germline ends. The DNA of the CDR3 is TGCGCCAGCAAGGAGGGAGCTGGAAACACCATATATTTT. Translating gives CASKEGAGNTIYF.

The genes are TRBV7-2 and TRBJ2-7; TRBD2 matches 10 bases. The CDR3 has 16 amino acids. The trim removed 5 bases at V and 1 base at J, leaving 8 bases unmatched. Looked up from germline, CDR1 is SGHTA and CDR2 is FQGNSA. The DNA for the CDR3 is TGTGCCAGCAGCCAAGAGGTAGCGGGGGGTTCCTACGAGCAGTACTTC. The encoded protein is CASSQEVAGGSYEQYF.

This clone has a single count. The chain uses TRBV5-1 and TRBJ2-7; D is ambiguous. V lost 2 bases and J 6 bases, leaving 12 bases between the germline ends. The CDR3 has 13 residues. Germline V CDR1 and CDR2: SGHRS, YFSETQ. CDR3 sequence: CASSLMPVGEQYF. Here the CDR3 DNA reads TGCGCCAGCAGCTTAATGCCGGTTGGCGAGCAGTACTTC.

With regard to this clone: The identical CDR3 is also encoded by other nucleotide sequences in the sample. The chain is built from TRBV9 and TRBJ1-6; tentative D call: TRBD1 (6 bases). Germline assignment: CDR1 SGDLS and CDR2 YYNGEE. The CDR3 sequence is 15 residues long. V was clipped by 4 bases and J by 8 bases, with 16 bases between them. The CDR3, as DNA: TGTGCCAGCAGCACCAGGGGTCGGGGGGATTCACCCCTCCACTTT. It specifies CASSTRGRGDSPLHF.